Listed below are T cell receptor beta chains from one sample, sequenced in a study of cytomegalovirus exposure and HLA in healthy donors. Sequenced by immunoSEQ multiplex PCR; TCRdb stores in-frame clones only, minus some. The data show about 130,000 clones, about 70% seen once. Sequenced sample: PBMCs. The source of these receptors is a male donor in good health and CMV-seronegative. Both conserved end residues are part of each CDR3. D genes are given only for firm matches. The size entry is marked missing in some rows and otherwise reads once, few, many or a size class.

d_gene: TRBD2; j_gene: TRBJ2-1; abundance: few; v_gene: TRBV7-2; CDR3nt: TGTGCCAGCAGCCCGAGCCTTTCTAGCGGAAAGCAGTTCTTC; CDR3aa: CASSPSLSSGKQFF
d_gene: TRBD1; j_gene: TRBJ1-2; abundance: NA; v_gene: TRBV5-1; CDR3nt: TGCGCCAGCAGCTTGACGGGGACAGACCTATTCTATGGCTACACCTTC; CDR3aa: CASSLTGTDLFYGYTF
d_gene: NA; j_gene: TRBJ2-4; abundance: NA; v_gene: TRBV5-4; CDR3nt: TGTGCCAGCAGCCAGGGAGGGGGTGGTTGGGCCAAAAACATTCAGTACTTC; CDR3aa: CASSQGGGGWAKNIQYF
d_gene: NA; j_gene: TRBJ1-1; abundance: NA; v_gene: TRBV4-3; CDR3nt: TGCGCCAGCAGCCAAGAGTGGTCTTGGGGCAGGGACGATATTACAGGGGAAGCTTTCTTT; CDR3aa: CASSQEWSWGRDDITGEAFF
d_gene: NA; j_gene: TRBJ2-6; abundance: NA; v_gene: TRBV29-1; CDR3nt: TGCAGCGTTATCCTAACTGGGGCCAACGTCCTGACTTTC; CDR3aa: CSVILTGANVLTF
d_gene: TRBD2; j_gene: TRBJ2-1; abundance: NA; v_gene: TRBV28; CDR3nt: TGTGCCAGCAGTGCGACTAGCATCGTCTACAATGAGCAGTTCTTC; CDR3aa: CASSATSIVYNEQFF
d_gene: TRBD2; j_gene: TRBJ2-3; abundance: NA; v_gene: TRBV13; CDR3nt: TGTGCCAGCAGCTTAGAAGGGGCTAGCGGGGGCACAGATACGCAGTATTTT; CDR3aa: CASSLEGASGGTDTQYF
d_gene: TRBD1; j_gene: TRBJ1-5; abundance: NA; v_gene: TRBV7-8; CDR3nt: TGTGCCAGCAGACCCGGGACAGGGCAAAATCAGCCCCAGCATTTT; CDR3aa: CASRPGTGQNQPQHF
d_gene: TRBD2; j_gene: TRBJ2-7; abundance: NA; v_gene: TRBV18; CDR3nt: TGTGCCAGCTCATCCAAGAGCGGGGTTGGGCAGTACTTC; CDR3aa: CASSSKSGVGQYF
d_gene: TRBD1; j_gene: TRBJ1-4; abundance: NA; v_gene: TRBV9; CDR3nt: TGTGCCAGCAGCGAAGACAGGGGGCGAGGTGAAAAACTGTTTTTT; CDR3aa: CASSEDRGRGEKLFF
d_gene: NA; j_gene: TRBJ2-1; abundance: NA; v_gene: TRBV7-3; CDR3nt: TGTGCCAGCAGCCCCGCCGGGGTGAATCAGGCTGAGCAGTTCTTC; CDR3aa: CASSPAGVNQAEQFF
d_gene: TRBD2; j_gene: TRBJ2-2; abundance: few; v_gene: TRBV7-3; CDR3nt: TGTGCCAGCAGCCTCGGGAGGTGGGACACCGGGGAGCTGTTTTTT; CDR3aa: CASSLGRWDTGELFF
d_gene: NA; j_gene: TRBJ1-1; abundance: NA; v_gene: TRBV25-1; CDR3nt: TGTGCCAGCAGTCCCGGGGGGTTGAACACTGAAGCTTTCTTT; CDR3aa: CASSPGGLNTEAFF
d_gene: NA; j_gene: TRBJ1-5; abundance: once; v_gene: TRBV28; CDR3nt: TGTGCCAGCAGTTTCTCAGATAGCAATCAGCCCCAGCATTTT; CDR3aa: CASSFSDSNQPQHF
d_gene: TRBD2; j_gene: TRBJ2-7; abundance: NA; v_gene: TRBV7-2; CDR3nt: TGTGCCAGCAGCTTACTAGCGGGAGGCAAAACCTACGAGCAGTACTTC; CDR3aa: CASSLLAGGKTYEQYF
d_gene: NA; j_gene: TRBJ2-1; abundance: NA; v_gene: TRBV28; CDR3nt: TGTGCCAGCAGTTCCCCTAGACCCCCCTTGGATGAGCAGTTCTTC; CDR3aa: CASSSPRPPLDEQFF
d_gene: NA; j_gene: TRBJ1-6; abundance: once; v_gene: TRBV19; CDR3nt: TGTGCCAGCGCGGCGGGGCAGGGTGCTTCACCCCTCCACTTT; CDR3aa: CASAAGQGASPLHF
d_gene: TRBD1; j_gene: TRBJ2-1; abundance: NA; v_gene: TRBV6-6; CDR3nt: TGTGCCAGCAGATCCGGGACAGGGTCCTACAATGAGCAGTTCTTC; CDR3aa: CASRSGTGSYNEQFF
d_gene: TRBD1; j_gene: TRBJ1-1; abundance: NA; v_gene: TRBV28; CDR3nt: TGTGCCAGCAGTCCAGGGGCCCTCCGGGACAGGGGTAACACTGAAGCTTTCTTT; CDR3aa: CASSPGALRDRGNTEAFF
d_gene: TRBD1; j_gene: TRBJ1-2; abundance: NA; v_gene: TRBV4-1; CDR3nt: TGCGCCAGCAGCCCCCCAAGCACAGGGGCCTATGGCTACACCTTC; CDR3aa: CASSPPSTGAYGYTF
d_gene: TRBD2; j_gene: TRBJ2-1; abundance: NA; v_gene: TRBV30; CDR3nt: TGTGCCTGGACAAATAGCGGGAGGGCCAGAGGGCAGTTCTTC; CDR3aa: CAWTNSGRARGQFF
d_gene: TRBD1; j_gene: TRBJ2-5; abundance: NA; v_gene: TRBV6-6; CDR3nt: TGTGCCAGCAGTGACAGGGGTGAGACCCAGTACTTC; CDR3aa: CASSDRGETQYF
d_gene: NA; j_gene: TRBJ1-2; abundance: NA; v_gene: TRBV7-8; CDR3nt: TGTGCCAGCAGCCCCGACGCTTCGGGGGGCTACACCTTC; CDR3aa: CASSPDASGGYTF
d_gene: NA; j_gene: TRBJ2-1; abundance: NA; v_gene: TRBV4-3; CDR3nt: TGCGCCAGCAGCCAAGAGTCACAGGGTCTTTACAATGAGCAGTTCTTC; CDR3aa: CASSQESQGLYNEQFF
d_gene: TRBD1; j_gene: TRBJ1-3; abundance: NA; v_gene: TRBV5-1; CDR3nt: TGCGCCAGCAGCTCTACTTACAGGGGGACTAGAAACACCATATATTTT; CDR3aa: CASSSTYRGTRNTIYF
d_gene: NA; j_gene: TRBJ2-5; abundance: few; v_gene: TRBV7-9; CDR3nt: TGTGCCAGCAGCTCAGGCCCGGGACTCGAAGAGACCCAGTACTTC; CDR3aa: CASSSGPGLEETQYF
d_gene: TRBD2; j_gene: TRBJ2-1; abundance: few; v_gene: TRBV9; CDR3nt: TGTGCCAGCAGCGCGACCCCCTGGACTAGCGGGAATGAGCAGTTCTTC; CDR3aa: CASSATPWTSGNEQFF
d_gene: TRBD2; j_gene: TRBJ2-1; abundance: few; v_gene: TRBV5-1; CDR3nt: TGCGCCAGCAGCTTGTCCCAGCGGGGGGGCCGGGGCAATGAGCAGTTCTTC; CDR3aa: CASSLSQRGGRGNEQFF
d_gene: NA; j_gene: TRBJ2-3; abundance: NA; v_gene: TRBV6-1; CDR3nt: TGTGCCTCCGTTAGGAGTGATACGCAGTATTTT; CDR3aa: CASVRSDTQYF
d_gene: NA; j_gene: TRBJ2-2; abundance: NA; v_gene: TRBV19; CDR3nt: TGTGCCAGTAGTGCAGGGAACACCGGGGAGCTGTTTTTT; CDR3aa: CASSAGNTGELFF
d_gene: TRBD2; j_gene: TRBJ2-5; abundance: few; v_gene: TRBV11-1; CDR3nt: TGTGCCAGCAGCGTTGGGACTAGTCAAGAGACCCAGTACTTC; CDR3aa: CASSVGTSQETQYF
d_gene: TRBD1; j_gene: TRBJ2-7; abundance: NA; v_gene: TRBV19; CDR3nt: TGTGCCAGTAGTAACGGACAGGTCTCCTACGAGCAGTACTTC; CDR3aa: CASSNGQVSYEQYF
d_gene: NA; j_gene: TRBJ1-4; abundance: NA; v_gene: TRBV28; CDR3nt: TGTGCCAGCAGGAGGAGTCCAGCTAATGAAAAACTGTTTTTT; CDR3aa: CASRRSPANEKLFF
d_gene: TRBD2; j_gene: TRBJ2-2; abundance: NA; v_gene: TRBV7-6; CDR3nt: TGTGCCAGCAGCGTAAGAGCGGGGGGGAACACCGGGGAGCTGTTTTTT; CDR3aa: CASSVRAGGNTGELFF
d_gene: TRBD1; j_gene: TRBJ2-7; abundance: NA; v_gene: TRBV2; CDR3nt: TGTGCCAGCAGTGAACTCAGGGGGACAGGGTACTACGAGCAGTACTTC; CDR3aa: CASSELRGTGYYEQYF
d_gene: TRBD1; j_gene: TRBJ2-7; abundance: NA; v_gene: TRBV7-8; CDR3nt: TGTGCCAGCAGCTTCCGGACAGGGTCTCCCTACGAGCAGTACTTC; CDR3aa: CASSFRTGSPYEQYF
d_gene: NA; j_gene: TRBJ2-7; abundance: few; v_gene: TRBV5-6; CDR3nt: TGTGCCAGCAGCTTGGTAAATCGAGCCTACGAGCAGTACTTC; CDR3aa: CASSLVNRAYEQYF
d_gene: TRBD2; j_gene: TRBJ2-2; abundance: NA; v_gene: TRBV9; CDR3nt: TGTGCCAGCAGCGTGGCTAGCGGGGGGCCGAACACCGGGGAGCTGTTTTTT; CDR3aa: CASSVASGGPNTGELFF
d_gene: TRBD1; j_gene: TRBJ1-4; abundance: NA; v_gene: TRBV19; CDR3nt: TGTGCCAGTGGAGGGACAGCAACTAATGAAAAACTGTTTTTT; CDR3aa: CASGGTATNEKLFF
d_gene: TRBD1; j_gene: TRBJ2-7; abundance: NA; v_gene: TRBV7-2; CDR3nt: TGTGCCAGCAGCTTGGACAGGTTCTCCTACGAGCAGTACTTC; CDR3aa: CASSLDRFSYEQYF
d_gene: TRBD2; j_gene: TRBJ2-7; abundance: many; v_gene: TRBV6-1; CDR3nt: TGTGCCAGCAGTGAAGGAACTAGCGGCTACTACGAGCAGTACTTC; CDR3aa: CASSEGTSGYYEQYF
d_gene: NA; j_gene: TRBJ2-1; abundance: NA; v_gene: TRBV19; CDR3nt: TGTGCCAGTAGTCCCCTCACTAGTCCCGGTGAGCAGTTCTTC; CDR3aa: CASSPLTSPGEQFF
d_gene: NA; j_gene: TRBJ1-1; abundance: NA; v_gene: TRBV28; CDR3nt: TGTGCCAGCACAATAATTCGGAGGGACACTGAAGCTTTCTTT; CDR3aa: CASTIIRRDTEAFF
d_gene: NA; j_gene: TRBJ2-1; abundance: few; v_gene: TRBV18; CDR3nt: TGTGCCAGCTCACCAGGGGCCCCCCCTGAGCAGTTCTTC; CDR3aa: CASSPGAPPEQFF
d_gene: NA; j_gene: TRBJ1-2; abundance: NA; v_gene: TRBV2; CDR3nt: TGTGCCAGCAGCGAACCGGGGTCACGCTATGGCTACACCTTC; CDR3aa: CASSEPGSRYGYTF
d_gene: TRBD1; j_gene: TRBJ1-1; abundance: NA; v_gene: TRBV25-1; CDR3nt: TGTGCCAGCAGTGGGCCCAGACCTTCGGGACAGGGGCTTTCGGCTTTCTTT; CDR3aa: CASSGPRPSGQGLSAFF
d_gene: NA; j_gene: TRBJ1-1; abundance: NA; v_gene: TRBV6-5; CDR3nt: TGTGCCAGCAGTTACGTGGACAGGAACACTGAAGCTTTCTTT; CDR3aa: CASSYVDRNTEAFF
d_gene: NA; j_gene: TRBJ2-7; abundance: NA; v_gene: TRBV30; CDR3nt: TGTGCCTGGGCCCTGGCCCGCTCCTACGAGCAGTACTTC; CDR3aa: CAWALARSYEQYF
d_gene: TRBD2; j_gene: TRBJ2-4; abundance: NA; v_gene: TRBV5-1; CDR3nt: TGCGCCAGCAGCTCCGGACTAGCGGGAAGGACGGACAAAAACATTCAGTACTTC; CDR3aa: CASSSGLAGRTDKNIQYF
d_gene: NA; j_gene: TRBJ2-7; abundance: NA; v_gene: TRBV7-6; CDR3nt: TGTGCCAGCAGCCCAGGTGGCAGGGGATTCTCCTACGAGCAGTACTTC; CDR3aa: CASSPGGRGFSYEQYF
d_gene: NA; j_gene: TRBJ2-7; abundance: few; v_gene: TRBV28; CDR3nt: TGTGCCAGCAGTCGTCCCCAGGGGAAGCGGCCCTACGAGCAGTACTTC; CDR3aa: CASSRPQGKRPYEQYF
d_gene: NA; j_gene: TRBJ2-1; abundance: NA; v_gene: TRBV18; CDR3nt: TGTGCCAGCTTCACTCGACAGGAGGATGAGCAGTTCTTC; CDR3aa: CASFTRQEDEQFF
d_gene: NA; j_gene: TRBJ2-7; abundance: few; v_gene: TRBV16; CDR3nt: TGTGCCAGCAGCCACCCGGGTCCCACCTACGAGCAGTACTTC; CDR3aa: CASSHPGPTYEQYF
d_gene: NA; j_gene: TRBJ2-2; abundance: NA; v_gene: TRBV7-6; CDR3nt: TGTGCCAGCAGCTTGGAGGGACGTAACACCGGGGAGCTGTTTTTT; CDR3aa: CASSLEGRNTGELFF
d_gene: TRBD2; j_gene: TRBJ2-1; abundance: NA; v_gene: TRBV4-3; CDR3nt: TGCGCCAGCAGCCCCCGGCTAGCGGGAGGAGTCGGGTACAATGAGCAGTTCTTC; CDR3aa: CASSPRLAGGVGYNEQFF
d_gene: NA; j_gene: TRBJ2-5; abundance: NA; v_gene: TRBV4-2; CDR3nt: TGTGCCAGCAGCCCTCGGAAGGGGACTCCGCAAGAGACCCAGTACTTC; CDR3aa: CASSPRKGTPQETQYF
d_gene: NA; j_gene: TRBJ1-1; abundance: NA; v_gene: TRBV28; CDR3nt: TGTGCCAGCAGTTTCTCCAGGGCGAAAGTGGAAGCTTTCTTT; CDR3aa: CASSFSRAKVEAFF
d_gene: NA; j_gene: TRBJ2-5; abundance: NA; v_gene: TRBV15; CDR3nt: TGTGCCACCAGCAGAGCCGTAGGGGGGGCAGGTGAGACCCAGTACTTC; CDR3aa: CATSRAVGGAGETQYF
d_gene: TRBD1; j_gene: TRBJ2-3; abundance: NA; v_gene: TRBV4-2; CDR3nt: TGTGCCAGCAGCCTTGGACAGGGGTTGTTTGATACGCAGTATTTT; CDR3aa: CASSLGQGLFDTQYF
d_gene: NA; j_gene: TRBJ2-3; abundance: NA; v_gene: TRBV2; CDR3nt: TGTGCCAGCAGTGAAGAAGGGCACGTGAGGGTAGATACGCAGTATTTT; CDR3aa: CASSEEGHVRVDTQYF